This T cell receptor beta chain was identified during a study of CD8+CD57+ T cells in acquired aplastic anemia. The wider study: An average of approximately 3.4 ug of DNA was obtained from sorted CD4+ and CD8+ cells. Sequencing produced an average of about 11 million reads per healthy donor for CD4+ cells.

V gave up 4 bases and J gave up 7 bases, with 13 bases separating them. Germline values: CDR1 LGHNT, CDR2 FRNRAP. The CDR3 covers 13 residues. Using genomic DNA as the template, TCR beta VDJ and CDR3 profiling was carried out. TCRdb ran MiXCR on the reads and lists one entry per CDR3 protein. This table holds 100,000 to 150,000 distinct CDR3 sequences, more than 40% found once. Points on this clonotype: Its cognate antigen is unknown.

Study conclusions and caveats: Patients and controls turned out to have 25 to 35 CD8+ CDR3 sequences in common.

The receptor's source is a human donor in good health, serving as a control. The specimen was sorted CD4+, CD8+, or CD8+CD57+ T cells (not recorded which) from PBMCs. This rearrangement joins TRBV12-5 to TRBJ1-2; D not certain. The CDR3 loop reads CASGYDSTGGYTF. The CDR3 DNA is TGTGCTAGTGGTTATGACTCGACCGGTGGCTACACCTTC.